This entry lists 26 T cell receptor beta chains sequenced from one sample in a study of blood T cell repertoires in COVID-19. Profiled with immunoSEQ multiplex PCR; TCRdb holds only in-frame clones, not every one. The profile shows some 150,000 clones, nearly 80% of them singletons. The sample comprised peripheral blood. These receptor sequences come from an elderly woman with acute or convalescent COVID-19.

This clone turned up a few times. The V call is TRBV19, the J call TRBJ2-2, with D possibly matching TRBD1 (6 bases). Deletions cut 5 bases from V and 3 bases from J, with 10 bases between. Germline V gene sequence: CDR1 LNHDA, CDR2 SQIVND (reference sequence). The CDR3 extends over 14 amino acids. This CDR3 reads CASSPYRDTGELFF. CDR3 in DNA: TGTGCCAGTAGTCCTTACAGGGACACCGGGGAGCTGTTTTTT.

The chain is built from TRBV7-6 and TRBJ2-5, with 7 bases lining up with TRBD2. V shed 5 bases, J shed 4 bases, and the junction held 13 bases outside the gene matches. Per the germline V gene, CDR1 is SGHVS and CDR2 is FNYEAQ. This CDR3 region has 16 residues. The CDR3 nucleotides are TGTGCCAGCAGCCCGAAGGGCGGGAGCCCCCGAGAGACCCAGTACTTC. Translated: CASSPKGGSPRETQYF.

The CDR3 reads CASSPGGGIETQYF. The CDR3 DNA reads as TGTGCCAGCAGTCCCGGGGGGGGGATAGAGACCCAGTACTTC. The V and J genes are TRBV6-5 and TRBJ2-5, with TRBD2 matching over 8 bases. The J segment lost 4 bases and the V segment lost 5 bases, leaving 6 bases of the junction unmatched. The CDR3 extends over 14 amino acids. CDR1 and CDR2 from the germline V gene are MNHEY and SVGAGI.

CDR3 coding DNA: TGTGCCAGCAGCTCCACCGGGACAGGTGCTTATGGCAATCAGCCCCAGCATTTT. Its translation is CASSSTGTGAYGNQPQHF. The chain combines TRBV28 with TRBJ1-5; 8 nucleotides line up with TRBD1. The J segment lost 2 bases and the V segment lost 6 bases, leaving 15 bases of the junction unmatched. Germline CDR1 reads MDHEN; CDR2 reads SYDVKM. The CDR3 runs 18 residues.

The rearrangement links TRBV10-3 to TRBJ1-1; 8 bases line up with TRBD1. The CDR3 spans 12 residues. Germline loops: CDR1 ENHRY, CDR2 SYGVKD. V lost 2 bases, J lost 9 bases, and 2 bases stayed unmatched. CDR3 loop: CAISENRGKAFF. The CDR3 DNA reads TGTGCCATCAGTGAGAACAGGGGGAAAGCTTTCTTT.

The chain has TRBV20-1 and TRBJ1-3; D might be TRBD1 (5 bases). From germline, CDR1 is DFQATT and CDR2 SNEGSKA (reference sequence). The length of the CDR3 is 11 residues. Trimming shortened V by 6 bases and J by 6 bases, and 9 bases separated the two germline ends. The CDR3 sequence: CSATDTNTIYF. CDR3 coding DNA: TGCAGTGCCACGGACACAAACACCATATATTTT.

The chain is built from TRBV7-2 and TRBJ1-1, with 7 bases fitting TRBD1. This CDR3 is built from 14 residues. Germline values: CDR1 SGHTA, CDR2 FQGNSA. V was pared by 7 bases and J by 1 base, with 6 bases of the junction left unmatched. This chain's CDR3 is CASNRGGGNTEAFF. Written as DNA, the CDR3 is TGTGCCAGCAACAGGGGTGGAGGGAACACTGAAGCTTTCTTT. The variable domain in full, with the rest retrieved from reference TRBV7-2 and TRBJ1-1, is GAGVSQSPSNKVTEKGKDVELRCDPISGHTALYWYRQSLGQGLEFLIYFQGNSAPDKSGLPSDRFSAERTGGSVSTLTIQRTQQEDSAVYLCASNRGGGNTEAFFGQGTRLTVV.

The chain joins TRBV28 to TRBJ2-3; D gene unclear. The CDR3 runs 12 residues. The ends were cut back, 8 bases at V and 2 bases at J, with 8 bases in the middle. Germline V CDR1 and CDR2: MDHEN, SYDVKM. CDR3: CASGRDTDTQYF. The CDR3 DNA sequence: TGTGCCAGCGGGCGAGACACAGATACGCAGTATTTT.

The rearrangement joins TRBV27 to TRBJ1-1; D is possibly TRBD1 (6 bases). The CDR3 consists of 16 residues. Trimming removed 2 bases at V and 4 bases at J, with 17 bases between. Germline V gene sequence: CDR1 MNHEY, CDR2 SMNVEV (reference sequence). The chain's CDR3 is CASSLLRAGAGTEAFF. In DNA form, the CDR3 reads TGTGCCAGCAGTTTACTCAGGGCAGGGGCAGGCACTGAAGCTTTCTTT.

This chain links TRBV21-1 with TRBJ1-6. TRBV21-1 is a recognized pseudogene. CDR3 size: 16 residues. Written as DNA, the CDR3 is TGTGCCAGCAGCAAAGCCCGGGGCTCCTATAATTCACCCCTCCACTTT. Its protein product is CASSKARGSYNSPLHF.

The chain recombines TRBV19 with TRBJ2-1; D is possibly TRBD1 (7 bases). Germline V CDR1 and CDR2: LNHDA, SQIVND (reference sequence). This CDR3 has 14 amino acids. Trimming removed 10 bases from V and 2 bases from J, with 15 bases in between. The CDR3 is CATTQGGPYNEQFF. The CDR3 DNA is TGTGCCACCACCCAGGGGGGTCCCTACAATGAGCAGTTCTTC.

The CDR3 loop is CASRYSPRGYGYTF. CDR3 nucleotides: TGTGCCAGCAGATACTCACCCCGGGGCTATGGCTACACCTTC. The J gene is TRBJ1-2, the V gene TRBV28; no clear D gene. Germline CDR1 and CDR2: MDHEN and SYDVKM. V lost 6 bases and J lost 4, with 15 bases in between. The CDR3 spans 14 residues.

This clone has just a few counts. The genes are TRBV24-1 and TRBJ1-1; possibly TRBD1 for D (5 bases). Germline CDR1 and CDR2: KGHDR and SFDVKD. Trimming took 1 base from V and 3 from J, leaving 14 bases between them. The CDR3 is 16 amino acids. The CDR3: CATSDLMPGLHTEAFF. DNA for the CDR3: TGTGCCACCAGTGATTTAATGCCGGGACTCCACACTGAAGCTTTCTTT.

The rearrangement links TRBV27 to TRBJ2-3; 10 bases fit TRBD1. CDR1 MNHEY and CDR2 SMNVEV come from the germline V gene (reference sequence). V lost 3 bases and J lost 4; bases outside the gene matches: 7. This CDR3 contains 16 residues. CDR3 sequence (DNA): TGTGCCAGCAGTTTGGTATGGGACAGGGGCGCAGATACGCAGTATTTT. This translates into CASSLVWDRGADTQYF.

This clone appeared once. The chain couples TRBV5-6 to TRBJ2-6; tentative D call: TRBD2 (5 bases). CDR1 and CDR2 from the germline V gene are SGHDT and YYEEEE. The CDR3 covers 18 residues. The V end was cut by 7 bases, the J end by 0 bases, with 20 bases between. CDR3 in amino acids: CASGKRRALSSGANVLTF. CDR3 nucleotide sequence: TGTGCCAGCGGAAAGAGGCGGGCCCTTTCCTCTGGGGCCAACGTCCTGACTTTC.

The V and J genes are TRBV7-2 and TRBJ1-2; a weak D match, TRBD1 (6 bases). The germline V gene encodes CDR1 SGHTA and CDR2 FQGNSA. This CDR3 has 13 residues. The germline V and J ends were trimmed by 5 bases and 5 bases, with 12 bases remaining between them. The CDR3 DNA reads as TGTGCCAGCAGCGTGGACAGTCAATATGGCTACACCTTC. Translated: CASSVDSQYGYTF.

This clone appeared a single time. The chain joins TRBV5-8 to TRBJ1-4; D is perhaps TRBD1 (6 bases). Germline values: CDR1 SGHTS, CDR2 YDEGEE. The ends were cut back, 0 bases at V and 5 bases at J, with 14 bases in the middle. This CDR3 is 16 amino acids long. The CDR3 coding sequence is TGTGCCAGCAGCTTGGGACAGGCGACGGTGAATGAAAAACTGTTTTTT. It is translated as CASSLGQATVNEKLFF.

This chain uses TRBV2 with TRBJ2-1; maybe TRBD1 (6 bases). The CDR3 spans 13 residues. Germline V gives CDR1 SNHLY, CDR2 FYNNEI. The V gene lost 2 bases and the J gene lost 8 bases, with 10 bases spanning the gap. The CDR3 region is CASSEQGLDEQFF. In DNA form, the CDR3 reads TGTGCCAGCAGTGAACAGGGGCTGGATGAGCAGTTCTTC.

The chain couples TRBV6-2 or TRBV6-3 to TRBJ2-1; 14 nucleotides line up with TRBD2. V shed 2 bases and J 6 bases; nucleotides not matched to a gene: 9. There are 18 residues in the CDR3. Germline CDR1 is MNHEY and CDR2 is SVGEGT. In DNA, the CDR3 is TGTGCCAGCAGTTACCCGACTAGCGGGGGGGCCCGGCGCAATGAGCAGTTCTTC. Translation gives CASSYPTSGGARRNEQFF.

The chain carries TRBV19 and TRBJ1-5; 7 bases map to TRBD1. The length of the CDR3 is 16 residues. V lost 6 bases, J lost 1 base, and 9 bases stayed unmatched. CDR1 is LNHDA, CDR2 SQIVND, per germline (reference sequence). CDR3 nucleotide sequence: TGTGCCAGTAGCTACCGCGGCAGGGGGAGCAATCAGCCCCAGCATTTT. Translated: CASSYRGRGSNQPQHF. The complete variable domain, with remaining parts taken from reference TRBV19 and TRBJ1-5, reads DGGITQSPKYLFRKEGQNVTLSCEQNLNHDAMYWYRQDPGQGLRLIYYSQIVNDFQKGDIAEGYSVSREKKESFPLTVTSAQKNPTAFYLCASSYRGRGSNQPQHFGDGTRLSIL.

This clone has only a few counts. The chain employs TRBV7-8 and TRBJ2-7; D is unclear. The length of the CDR3 is 14 residues. Per the germline V gene, CDR1 is SGHVS and CDR2 is FQNEAQ. V was shortened by 2 bases and J by 1 base, with 9 bases between the two germline ends. DNA of the CDR3: TGTGCCAGCAGCTTACGAGGCGGTTCCTACGAGCAGTACTTC. This gives the protein CASSLRGGSYEQYF.

The chain recombines TRBV29-1 with TRBJ1-1, with 8 bases matching TRBD1. The length of the CDR3 is 13 residues. V was clipped by 7 bases and J by 0 bases; unmatched bases: 4. The germline V gene has CDR1 SQVTM and CDR2 ANQGSEA. CDR3 bases: TGCAGCGCCGAGACAGGGGTGAACACTGAAGCTTTCTTT. It codes for CSAETGVNTEAFF.

This chain uses TRBV3-1 (or the pseudogene TRBV3-2) with TRBJ2-2; D not certain. The CDR3 covers 13 residues. Germline V gene lookup returns CDR1 LGHDT and CDR2 YNNKEL (reference sequence). Trimming left V 7 bases short and J 0 bases short, with 6 bases between. In DNA form, the CDR3 reads TGTGCCAGCATCAGGCCGAACACCGGGGAGCTGTTTTTT. Translating it yields CASIRPNTGELFF.

The genes are TRBV4-1 and TRBJ1-4, with D possibly matching TRBD1 (6 bases). The CDR3 runs to 16 residues. The V and J ends lost 0 bases and 7 bases respectively, with 15 bases between them. Germline assignment: CDR1 MGHRA and CDR2 YSYEKL. CDR3 region: CASSQDADSLSEKLFF. Written as DNA, the CDR3 is TGCGCCAGCAGCCAAGACGCGGACAGTCTAAGTGAAAAACTGTTTTTT.

This clone turned up a few times. This rearrangement joins TRBV24-1 to TRBJ2-3; 9 nucleotides agree with TRBD2. Germline V gene sequence: CDR1 KGHDR, CDR2 SFDVKD. V gave up 5 bases and J gave up 3 bases; unmatched junction bases: 5. This CDR3 contains 15 residues. The CDR3 DNA is TGTGCCACCAGTGCTCCTGCGGGAGGGACAGATACGCAGTATTTT. This codes for CATSAPAGGTDTQYF.

This clone was seen once. The chain links TRBV5-1 to TRBJ2-1, with D possibly being TRBD1 (8 bases). The V and J ends lost 4 bases and 3 bases respectively, with 14 bases between them. CDR1 and CDR2 from the germline V gene are SGHRS and YFSETQ. The CDR3 covers 15 residues. The CDR3: CASSGTGGGYNEQFF. For the CDR3, the DNA is TGCGCCAGCAGCGGAACAGGGGGGGGCTACAATGAGCAGTTCTTC.